This TCR beta chain was retrieved from a study of cytomegalovirus exposure and HLA in healthy donors (TCRdb year 2017). In the study overall: An earlier analysis of approximately 600 of the donors reported roughly 300 Gb of sequence data and around 120 million unique TCR beta sequences from 150 million to 200 million T cells. The study combined high-throughput TCR immunosequencing, statistical association of individual TCRs with disease status, and machine learning to predict cytomegalovirus infection status. Of the 398 genotyped donors, 70% to 90% were placed in the genetic ancestry cluster associated with self-reported Caucasian donors. HLA typing included class I and class II loci at four-digit resolution. The study aimed to test whether cataloging public T cell receptors could reveal signatures of past pathogen exposure. The T cell repertoires of some 670 subjects were profiled by immunosequencing and related to cytomegalovirus serostatus. The number of typed donors differed by locus: roughly 629-630 for A, B, C, DRB1 and DQB1; about 520 for DQA1; about 600 for DPA1; and roughly 490 for DPB1. Every discovery cohort repertoire had been produced on one sequencing platform. To study patterns of TCR occurrence, a later analysis re-analyzed previously published TCR beta repertoires from 600 to 750 donors and added high-resolution HLA genotyping. In a later genetic analysis, genome-wide SNP genotypes for about three fifths of the roughly 670 donors were used, and that subset was treated as a discovery cohort. Donor age, sex, ethnicity and CMV serostatus were compiled alongside the repertoire data. Four or five DR-DQ haplotypes were handled as single units for association and clustering, since linkage in the cohort was strong. Roughly 300 gigabases of sequencing data and about 92 million unique TCR sequences made up an early release that covered around 640 HLA-typed donors. Across about 380 genotyped donors of the cohort, an average of 235,054 unique TCR beta nucleotide sequences per donor were sequenced, and roughly 18% of those sequences were non-productive. An earlier analysis of approximately 500 of the donors applied high-throughput TCR beta sequencing to assess whether each TCR beta V gene segment acted as functional or pseudogenic. A separate validation cohort of roughly 110 different subjects was used in addition to the 666-subject first cohort. Rather than drawing on any new phenotypic data, the later analysis identified candidate immune exposures from TCR beta sequences and the way those sequences occurred across donors.

The research as a whole found: Seventeen rarely observed V segments, including chromosome 9 orphons, were excluded from the earlier analysis of some 590 of the donors because counts were too low. Immune exposure information for the cohort was limited to CMV serostatus. The classifier was reported to diagnose cytomegalovirus status with high specificity and sensitivity in both the original cohort and the validation cohort. In the study, 150 to 200 TCR beta chains were listed as associated with cytomegalovirus. In a later analysis, HLA-associated TCR beta chains showed more clonal expansion and lower generation probabilities than non-associated chains that were equally common. Only TCR beta chains were sequenced in this cohort, and the absence of alpha or paired-chain data limited detectable features. Because the 87-base-pair reads could not distinguish some IMGT-functional V segments, including TRBV6-2 and TRBV6-3, those segments were excluded. In a later genetic analysis, a missense DCLRE1C variant was associated with V-gene and J-gene trimming of TCR beta chains, and the association was replicated in an independent cohort. When HLA alleles, especially DR and DQ, strongly co-occurred, attributing TCR associations to individual alleles was difficult. Specific HLA alleles were associated with over 15,000 TCR beta sequences at a false discovery rate of 0.05 in a later analysis. In a later genetic analysis, fewer N-insertions in productive TCRs were reported among donors in an Asian-associated ancestry cluster than the roughly 700-donor mean. A later analysis found that most CMV-associated TCR beta chains appeared HLA-restricted, with HLA associations seemingly driven largely by CMV exposure. A group of highly shared sequence variants was considered likely to be a technical artifact of the sequencing pipeline. In an earlier analysis of some 500 of the donors, most TCR beta V segments appeared in productive rearrangements about 87% or about 30% of the time, broadly matching IMGT annotations. Across donors, most TCR sequences were observed very rarely, whereas some public TCRs were present in many individuals. A further reported finding was that TCR beta sequences accurately predicted the HLA-A and HLA-B alleles for most subjects in the first cohort. Roughly uniform sequencing depth across donors was assumed in presence/absence analyses, although this assumption may not hold. In a later analysis, the rate of TCR association differed among HLA loci, with DRB1 alleles having the most associated TCRs and HLA-C alleles having the fewest. HLA typing was unavailable for some donors at each locus, so association tests used only the typed subset. A few of the identified cytomegalovirus-associated TCR beta chains were confirmed in vitro to be specific for cytomegalovirus antigens. Linkage disequilibrium might explain the correlated functional status among segregating V segments, but an unknown experimental factor could not be excluded. Several of the top co-occurrence clusters appeared to be linked to parvovirus B19, influenza, CMV and Epstein-Barr virus, according to a later analysis. The authors suggested that the approach could potentially be extended to other disease states and immunological phenotypes.

In total, over 600 healthy bone marrow donors made up the cohort. At the time of sampling, all cohort members were nominally healthy, though unrecorded immune exposures were likely present. The donor tested CMV seropositive, placing the donor among the 289 seropositive members of the cohort. Every donor gave a peripheral blood sample, and the peripheral blood mononuclear cells from that sample were used for TCR beta sequencing. Genomic DNA extraction from the blood cell samples was performed with the Qiagen DNeasy Blood Extraction Kit. Library method: the immunoSEQ multiplex PCR assay. For the multiplex PCR, a mixture combining 60 forward primers for TCR Vbeta segments and 13 reverse primers for TCR Jbeta segments was used. The CDR3 region of rearranged TCR beta genes was amplified from genomic DNA by a multiplex PCR assay. The amplified TCR beta libraries were sequenced on the Illumina HiSeq System as 87-base-pair reads. From the authors' description of their analysis: In a later analysis, approximately 74 million unique TCR beta chains were counted across the 500 to 850 repertoires, and around 11 million of these chains were shared by at least two donors. Raw reads were error-corrected and collapsed into unique sequences with a nearest-neighbor algorithm that merged closely related sequences to remove PCR and sequencing errors. Alignment of CDR3 sequences to IMGT reference sequences was used to assign V, D and J gene segments. For a sequence to be retained, a match of at least six nucleotides was required to both a V gene segment and a J gene segment. Rearrangements were called productive when the CDR3 lacked stop codons and stayed in frame with V and J; all others were non-productive. Following IMGT convention, CDR3 was defined as the stretch from the second conserved V-encoded cysteine up to the conserved J-encoded phenylalanine. Sequences without an unambiguous match to a single V gene segment were excluded from the earlier analysis of several hundred of the donors. An earlier analysis of just under 600 of the donors called V segments functional above 56.7% productive rearrangements and segregating when the between-donor standard deviation exceeded 5%. To diagnose cytomegalovirus status from the catalog of TCR beta chain sequences, a statistical classification framework was built. In a later analysis, TCR nucleotide sequences were compared against IMGT/GENE-DB human TR gene sequences so that V and J genes could be assigned. A later analysis assigned CDR3 sequences and most-parsimonious VDJ recombination scenarios with the TCRdist pipeline. In a later analysis, every TCR beta chain was defined by the combination of its CDR3 amino acid sequence and its V-gene family, and reads without a unique V-gene family were dropped. To address suspected cross-contamination and a sequencing artifact, a later analysis removed several hundred highly shared, low-generation-probability nucleotide sequences. For each public chain, a later analysis derived a clonal expansion index from normalized ranks of inferred template counts within each repertoire. A later analysis computed generation probabilities with a VDJ recombination model fitted to out-of-frame rearrangements, and checked the results against IGoR. Hypergeometric tests were used in a later analysis to score TCR-TCR, TCR-HLA and TCR-CMV co-occurrence, with a repertoire-size bias correction applied to the TCR pairs. False discovery rates were estimated in a later analysis by permuting HLA or CMV assignments 20 times. In a later analysis, co-occurring TCRs were grouped with DBSCAN, and TCRdist sequence similarity was added when clustering was performed within HLA-allele-positive subsets. Co-occurrence clustering excluded repertoires with fewer than 30,000 or more than 120,000 public chains, plus five with anomalous nucleotide sharing. In its TCRdb copy, this immuneACCESS table keeps in-frame sequences only and misses some clones. Where compared with another copy, unresolved V genes explain less than half of these, and the others have no known cause. V and J calls plus clone size are reproduced from that table; the DNA served to infer D and trimming. The sample profile shows 99,000 or so clones; around 80% of them were found once. The top ten constitute around 3.5% of the sample.

For this clone: What this receptor recognizes is not known. No much larger clonotype is one base removed from it; base qualities were not supplied.

Via the germline V gene, CDR1 is MGHRA and CDR2 YSYEKL. The CDR3 sequence holds 15 residues, the cysteine and phenylalanine included. Only the CDR3 portion is preserved as DNA: 45 bases, with reading frame beginning at the first base. V loses 4 bases at its end and J loses 3 bases; junction bases beyond the gene matches: 6. The material sequenced was PBMCs. This receptor chain uses TRBV4-1 and TRBJ1-2, with 9 bases matching TRBD1. This sequence originates from a male donor in good health and CMV-seropositive. The CDR3 region reads CASSLRDRDDYGYTF. The DNA reads as follows: TGCGCCAGCAGCCTCCGGGACAGGGACGACTATGGCTACACCTTC.